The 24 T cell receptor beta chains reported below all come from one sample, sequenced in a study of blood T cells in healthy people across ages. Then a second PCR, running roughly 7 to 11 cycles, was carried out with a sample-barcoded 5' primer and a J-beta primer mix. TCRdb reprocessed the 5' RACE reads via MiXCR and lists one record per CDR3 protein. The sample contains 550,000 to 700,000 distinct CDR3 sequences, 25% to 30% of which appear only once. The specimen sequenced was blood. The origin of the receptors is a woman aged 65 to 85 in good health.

The CDR3 sequence: CASSRTDVPYEQYF. Written as DNA, the CDR3 is TGTGCCAGCAGTAGGACAGACGTTCCCTACGAGCAGTACTTC. The genes are TRBV6-6 and TRBJ2-7, with D possibly TRBD1 on 6 matching bases. Trimming pared 5 bases from V and 2 bases from J, leaving 13 bases between. Germline CDR1 and CDR2: MNHNY and SVGAGI (reference sequence). CDR3 size: 14 residues.

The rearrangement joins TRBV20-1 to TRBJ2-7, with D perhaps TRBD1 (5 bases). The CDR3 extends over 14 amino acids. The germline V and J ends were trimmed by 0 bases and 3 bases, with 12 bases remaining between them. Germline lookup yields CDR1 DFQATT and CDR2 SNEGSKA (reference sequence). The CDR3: CSARDQPGIYEQYF. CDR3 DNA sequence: TGCAGTGCTAGAGATCAGCCAGGGATCTACGAGCAGTACTTC.

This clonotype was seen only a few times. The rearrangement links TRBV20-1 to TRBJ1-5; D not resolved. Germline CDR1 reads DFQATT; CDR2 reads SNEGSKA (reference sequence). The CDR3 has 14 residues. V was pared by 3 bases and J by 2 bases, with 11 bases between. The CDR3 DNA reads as TGCAGTGCTAGGGGTGACACTCGCAATCAGCCCCAGCATTTT. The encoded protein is CSARGDTRNQPQHF.

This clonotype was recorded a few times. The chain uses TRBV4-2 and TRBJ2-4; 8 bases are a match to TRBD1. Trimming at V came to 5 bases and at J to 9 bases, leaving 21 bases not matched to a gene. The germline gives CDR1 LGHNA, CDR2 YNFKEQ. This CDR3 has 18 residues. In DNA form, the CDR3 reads TGTGCCAGCAGCTCCTACCACGGGCAGGGGGCTGTGGGGGGCATTCAGTACTTC. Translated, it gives CASSSYHGQGAVGGIQYF.

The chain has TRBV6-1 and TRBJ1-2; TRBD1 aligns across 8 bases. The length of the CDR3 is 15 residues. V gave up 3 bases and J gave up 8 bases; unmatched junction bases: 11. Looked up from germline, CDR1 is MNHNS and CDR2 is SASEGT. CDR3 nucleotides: TGTGCCAGCAGTGAGCTAGGACAGGGAAGGGGAGGCTACACCTTC. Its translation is CASSELGQGRGGYTF.

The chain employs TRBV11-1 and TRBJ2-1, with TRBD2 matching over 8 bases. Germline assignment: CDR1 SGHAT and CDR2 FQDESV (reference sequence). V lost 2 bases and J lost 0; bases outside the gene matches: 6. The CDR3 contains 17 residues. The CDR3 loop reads CASSLRRGGSSYNEQFF. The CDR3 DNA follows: TGTGCCAGCAGCTTACGTCGGGGGGGTAGCTCCTACAATGAGCAGTTCTTC.

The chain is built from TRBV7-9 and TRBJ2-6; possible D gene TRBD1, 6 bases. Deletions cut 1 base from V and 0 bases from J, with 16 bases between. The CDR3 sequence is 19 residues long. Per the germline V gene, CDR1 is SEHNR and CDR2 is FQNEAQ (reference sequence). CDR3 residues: CASSLDPNLQGSGANVLTF. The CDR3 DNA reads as TGTGCCAGCAGCTTAGATCCCAACCTACAGGGCTCTGGGGCCAACGTCCTGACTTTC.

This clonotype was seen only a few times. The CDR3 sequence: CASSYQSGANVLTF. DNA for the CDR3: TGTGCCAGCAGTTACCAGTCTGGGGCCAACGTCCTGACTTTC. The chain joins TRBV6-5 to TRBJ2-6; no clear D. Trimming removed 2 bases from V and 1 base from J, with 3 bases in between. This CDR3 is built from 14 residues. Looked up from germline, CDR1 is MNHEY and CDR2 is SVGAGI.

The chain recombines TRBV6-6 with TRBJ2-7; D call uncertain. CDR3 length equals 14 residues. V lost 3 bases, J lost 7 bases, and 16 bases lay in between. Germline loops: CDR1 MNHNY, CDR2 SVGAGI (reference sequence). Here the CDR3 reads CASSYAPPGGEQYF. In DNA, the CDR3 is TGTGCCAGCAGTTATGCTCCTCCTGGCGGTGAGCAGTACTTC.

The CDR3 nucleotides read TGCGCCAGCAGCCCACCCGGGAGATATACGCAGTATTTT. Translating it yields CASSPPGRYTQYF. V is TRBV5-1 and J is TRBJ2-3; a possible D gene is TRBD2 (6 bases). Germline loops: CDR1 SGHRS, CDR2 YFSETQ. The CDR3 loop spans 13 amino acids. V was clipped by 4 bases and J by 7 bases, with 13 bases between them.

CDR3 sequence (DNA): TGTGCCAGCAGTTACCCCGGAGATACGCAGTATTTT. It encodes CASSYPGDTQYF. The J gene is TRBJ2-3, the V gene TRBV6-2 or TRBV6-3; D uncertain. The CDR3 has 12 amino acids. Between the trimmed V and J ends, which lost 2 bases and 5 bases, there was a span of 5 bases. Germline V gene lookup returns CDR1 MNHEY and CDR2 SVGEGT.

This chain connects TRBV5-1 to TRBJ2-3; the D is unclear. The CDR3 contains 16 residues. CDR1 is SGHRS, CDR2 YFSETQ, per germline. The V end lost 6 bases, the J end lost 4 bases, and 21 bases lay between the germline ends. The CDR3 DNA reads TGCGCCAGCAACGGCCCGCGAAGCCCTGTCTCAGATACGCAGTATTTT. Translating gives CASNGPRSPVSDTQYF.

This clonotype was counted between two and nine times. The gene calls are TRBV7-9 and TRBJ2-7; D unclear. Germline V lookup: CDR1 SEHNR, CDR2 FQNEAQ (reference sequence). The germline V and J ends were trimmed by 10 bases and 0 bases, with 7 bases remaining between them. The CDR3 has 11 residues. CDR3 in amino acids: CAIGPSYEQYF. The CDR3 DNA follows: TGTGCCATCGGACCCTCCTACGAGCAGTACTTC.

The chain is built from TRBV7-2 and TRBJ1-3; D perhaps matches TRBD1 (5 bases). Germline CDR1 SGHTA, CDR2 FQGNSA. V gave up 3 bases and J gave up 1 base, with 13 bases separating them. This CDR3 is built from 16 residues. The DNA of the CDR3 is TGTGCCAGCAGCTTGGGCCCAGGGACGTCTGGAAACACCATATATTTT. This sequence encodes CASSLGPGTSGNTIYF.

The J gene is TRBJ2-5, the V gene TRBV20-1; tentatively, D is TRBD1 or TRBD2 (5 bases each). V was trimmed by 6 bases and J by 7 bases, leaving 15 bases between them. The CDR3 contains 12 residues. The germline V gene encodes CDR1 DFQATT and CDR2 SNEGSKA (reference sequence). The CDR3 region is CSAWDLQRTQYF. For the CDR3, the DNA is TGCAGTGCCTGGGACCTTCAAAGGACCCAGTACTTC.

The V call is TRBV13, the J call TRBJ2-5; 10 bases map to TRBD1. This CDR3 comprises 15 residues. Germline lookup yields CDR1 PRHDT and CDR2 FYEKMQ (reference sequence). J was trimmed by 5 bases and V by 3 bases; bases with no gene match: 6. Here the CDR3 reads CASSFDRGPGETQYF. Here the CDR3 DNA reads TGTGCCAGCAGCTTTGACAGGGGGCCAGGCGAGACCCAGTACTTC.

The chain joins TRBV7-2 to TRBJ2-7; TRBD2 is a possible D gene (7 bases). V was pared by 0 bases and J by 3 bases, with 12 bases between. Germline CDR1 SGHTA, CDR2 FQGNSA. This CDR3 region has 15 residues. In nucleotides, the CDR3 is TGTGCCAGCAGCTTAGCAGGGGGGGATTACTACGAGCAGTACTTC. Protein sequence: CASSLAGGDYYEQYF. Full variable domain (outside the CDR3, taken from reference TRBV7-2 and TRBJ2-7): GAGVSQSPSNKVTEKGKDVELRCDPISGHTALYWYRQSLGQGLEFLIYFQGNSAPDKSGLPSDRFSAERTGGSVSTLTIQRTQQEDSAVYLCASSLAGGDYYEQYFGPGTRLTVT.

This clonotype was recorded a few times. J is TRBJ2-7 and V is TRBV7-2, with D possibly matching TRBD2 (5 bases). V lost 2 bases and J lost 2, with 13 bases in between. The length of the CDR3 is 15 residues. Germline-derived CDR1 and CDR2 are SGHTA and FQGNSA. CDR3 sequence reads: CASSLLRDAAYEQYF. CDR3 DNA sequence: TGTGCCAGCAGCTTACTGAGGGATGCCGCCTACGAGCAGTACTTC.

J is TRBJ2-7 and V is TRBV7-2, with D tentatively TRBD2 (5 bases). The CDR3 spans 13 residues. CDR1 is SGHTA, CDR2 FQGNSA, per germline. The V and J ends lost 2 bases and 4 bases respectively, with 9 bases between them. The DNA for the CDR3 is TGTGCCAGCAGCTTACTACTAGGGTACGAGCAGTACTTC. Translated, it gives CASSLLLGYEQYF. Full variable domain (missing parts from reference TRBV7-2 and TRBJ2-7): GAGVSQSPSNKVTEKGKDVELRCDPISGHTALYWYRQSLGQGLEFLIYFQGNSAPDKSGLPSDRFSAERTGGSVSTLTIQRTQQEDSAVYLCASSLLLGYEQYFGPGTRLTVT.

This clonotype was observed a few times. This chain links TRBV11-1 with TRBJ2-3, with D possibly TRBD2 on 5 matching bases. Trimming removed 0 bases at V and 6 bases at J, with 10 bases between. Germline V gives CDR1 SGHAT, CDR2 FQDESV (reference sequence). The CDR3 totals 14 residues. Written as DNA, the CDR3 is TGTGCCAGCAGCTTAGCCGGGAAGAGCGATACGCAGTATTTT. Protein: CASSLAGKSDTQYF.

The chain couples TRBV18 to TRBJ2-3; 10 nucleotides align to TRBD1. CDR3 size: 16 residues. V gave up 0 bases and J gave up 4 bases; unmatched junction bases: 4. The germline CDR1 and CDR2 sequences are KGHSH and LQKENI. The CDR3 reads CASSPPGQGKADTQYF. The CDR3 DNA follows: TGTGCCAGCTCACCACCGGGACAGGGGAAGGCAGATACGCAGTATTTT.

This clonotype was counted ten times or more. This chain's CDR3 is CASSLAGSSYEQYF. The CDR3 DNA follows: TGTGCCAGCAGCTTAGCGGGGAGCTCCTACGAGCAGTACTTC. The chain uses TRBV7-2 and TRBJ2-7; D perhaps matches TRBD2 (5 bases). V lost 0 bases to trimming and J lost 0 bases, with 6 bases between them. Germline loops: CDR1 SGHTA, CDR2 FQGNSA. This CDR3 spans 14 amino acids.

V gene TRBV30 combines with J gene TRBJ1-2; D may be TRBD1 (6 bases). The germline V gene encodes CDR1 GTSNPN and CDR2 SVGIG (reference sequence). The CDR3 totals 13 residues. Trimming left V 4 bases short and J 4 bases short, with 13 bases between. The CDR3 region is CAWTQGDTYGYTF. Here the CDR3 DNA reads TGTGCCTGGACACAAGGGGACACCTATGGCTACACCTTC.

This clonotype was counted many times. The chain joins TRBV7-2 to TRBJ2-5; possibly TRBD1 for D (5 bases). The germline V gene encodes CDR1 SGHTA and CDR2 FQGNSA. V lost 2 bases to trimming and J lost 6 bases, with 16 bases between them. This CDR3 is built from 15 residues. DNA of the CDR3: TGTGCCAGCAGCTTAAGGGGCCAGGGTTTGCAGACCCAGTACTTC. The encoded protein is CASSLRGQGLQTQYF.